This TCR beta chain appears in the sequencing data of a study of blood T cell repertoires in COVID-19 (dated by TCRdb to 2018 to 2020). For context, the study as a whole: The collaborator samples originated in the United States, Italy and Spain and spanned the acute and convalescent phases of COVID-19. The prospective study material was composed of cDNA or gDNA derived from T cells, B-cell-depleted T cells, or PBMCs. Subjects who had been exposed to COVID-19, were actively infected with it, or had recovered from it provided the deeply sampled blood TCRbeta repertoires that made up the dataset. The repertoires were released in a freely available public database meant as a resource for research on the immune response to SARS-CoV-2. The samples were drawn from two sources: the first 160 participants of the ongoing ImmuneRACE study, and over 1,000 subjects contributed by 6 global collaborators. A de-identified subject ID, COVID-19 status, age in years and sex were almost always included in the sample metadata. HLA class I and class II types, where available, came from metadata supplied by the sample provider rather than from assay-based typing. Overall results and qualifications from the work: The amount of clinical and demographic metadata varied by source and participant and was provided uncurated.

The germline V gene yields SGHTA for CDR1 and FQGNSA for CDR2. V lost 3 bases and J lost 1 base; the stretch between them is 9 bases long. The CDR3 runs 14 amino acids, cysteine and phenylalanine included. The CDR3 DNA has 42 bases and is translated from base 1. The immunoSEQ Assay, a bias-controlled multiplex PCR, was used to amplify TCRbeta CDR3 regions from genomic DNA. In the paper's pipeline: Nucleated cell counts per sample were estimated from amplification of reference gene primers within the assay. Sequence reads were collapsed and filtered to measure the absolute abundance of every unique TCRbeta CDR3 rearrangement. For each sample, productive Simpson clonality was calculated by taking the square root of Simpson's diversity index across productive rearrangements. TCRdb limited this immuneACCESS table to in-frame rearrangements with V and J called. A share of clones is missing; checked studies link under half to unresolved V genes, and the rest is unexplained. Clonal size and the V and J genes are those of that table, whereas D and trimming came from the DNA. The table for this sample lists 150,000 to 200,000 clones; 89% of them were counted only once. The ten largest clonotypes hold roughly 6.7% of the sample.

Collaborating institutions collected whole blood in K2EDTA tubes following their own protocols. For TCRbeta analysis, collaborators shipped samples as frozen whole blood, isolated PBMCs, or DNA extracted from either of those sample types. Details on this clone: Its antigen target is currently unknown. Qualities for individual bases were not recorded, and no much larger clone is one base off.

This chain is built from TRBV7-2 and TRBJ1-1, with the D gene not confidently named. The sequenced sample consisted of peripheral blood. This clonotype originated in a man aged 35 to 55 with acute or convalescent COVID-19. In nucleotides, the sequence is TGTGCCAGCAGCTTCGGAGGCGGGAACACTGAAGCTTTCTTT. It is translated as CASSFGGGNTEAFF.